Listed below are T cell receptor beta chains from one sample, sequenced in a study of beta chain features in type 1 diabetes. Repertoires were generated with immunoSEQ multiplex PCR, while TCRdb's copy carries only in-frame clones and drops some. The sample has over 25,000 clones; roughly 53% are singletons. The sequenced sample consisted of stem cell memory CD4+ T cells from blood. The receptors here all came from a man aged 25-40 years with type 1 diabetes. Both conserved end residues are part of each CDR3. Each record gives: D gene, V gene, clone size, J gene, CDR3 DNA, CDR3 protein. The D gene is left open where the match is weak. Clone sizes are given selectively: once, few, many, or a class where the clone is expanded.

>TRBD1|TRBV19|few|TRBJ1-2
TGTGCCAGTAGTATGGACAGGGAGGGCTATGGCTACACCTTC
CASSMDREGYGYTF
>TRBD1|TRBV2|.|TRBJ1-4
TGTGCCAGCAGGGACAGGGTTGCAACTAATGAAAAACTGTTTTTT
CASRDRVATNEKLFF
>TRBD1|TRBV27|.|TRBJ2-7
TGTGCCAGCAGTTCAGGACAGGGGGCGGGCGAGCAGTACTTC
CASSSGQGAGEQYF
>.|TRBV7-2|.|TRBJ1-2
TGTGCCAGCAGCTTAGTACAGGGAAAAGACGATGGCTACACCTTC
CASSLVQGKDDGYTF
>.|TRBV28|.|TRBJ2-2
TGTGCCAGCAGCCCCCCGGCCGGGGAGCTGTTTTTT
CASSPPAGELFF
>TRBD1|TRBV11-2|.|TRBJ2-1
TGTGCCAGCAGCTTACCACGGACAGGGCGACCCTACAATGAGCAGTTCTTC
CASSLPRTGRPYNEQFF
>TRBD1|TRBV6-1|few|TRBJ2-2
TGTGCCAGCAGGACAGGGGGCAACACCGGGGAGCTGTTTTTT
CASRTGGNTGELFF
>.|TRBV5-1|.|TRBJ1-1
TGCGCCAGCAGCTTGGGACAGCAGAACACTGAAGCTTTCTTT
CASSLGQQNTEAFF
>TRBD1|TRBV5-1|.|TRBJ2-6
TGCGCCAGCAGGTCAGGGGGCAGGACTGGGGCCAACGTCCTGACTTTC
CASRSGGRTGANVLTF
>TRBD2|TRBV7-7|.|TRBJ2-5
TGTGCCAGCAGCTCTAATCTAGCGGAAGAGACCCAGTACTTC
CASSSNLAEETQYF
>.|TRBV6-1|.|TRBJ2-3
TGTGCCAGCAGAGAGGATACGCAGTATTTT
CASREDTQYF
>.|TRBV7-2|few|TRBJ1-1
TGTGCCAGCAGCCGAGGGTCGATAAACACTGAAGCTTTCTTT
CASSRGSINTEAFF
>TRBD1|TRBV2|few|TRBJ2-6
TGTGCCAGCAGTTTGGGGACAGGGGGCGCTGGGGCCAACGTCCTGACTTTC
CASSLGTGGAGANVLTF